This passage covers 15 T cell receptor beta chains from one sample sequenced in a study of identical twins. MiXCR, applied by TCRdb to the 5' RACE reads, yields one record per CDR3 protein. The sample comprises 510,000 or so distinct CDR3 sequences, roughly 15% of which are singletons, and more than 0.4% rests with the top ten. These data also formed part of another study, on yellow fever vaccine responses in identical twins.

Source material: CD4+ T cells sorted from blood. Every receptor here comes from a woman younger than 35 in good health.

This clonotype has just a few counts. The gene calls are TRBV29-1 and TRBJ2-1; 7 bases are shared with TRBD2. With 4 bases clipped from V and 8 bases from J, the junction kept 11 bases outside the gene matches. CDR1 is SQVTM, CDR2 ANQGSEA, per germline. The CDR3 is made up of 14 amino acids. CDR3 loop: CSVGGGGGWDEQFF. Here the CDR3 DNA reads TGCAGCGTTGGGGGCGGCGGGGGATGGGATGAGCAGTTCTTC.

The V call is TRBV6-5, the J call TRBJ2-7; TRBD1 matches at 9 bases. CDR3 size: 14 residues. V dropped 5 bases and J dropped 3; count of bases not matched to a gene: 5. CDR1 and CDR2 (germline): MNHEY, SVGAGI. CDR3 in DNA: TGTGCCAGCAGTCACACGACAGGGGGCTACGAGCAGTACTTC. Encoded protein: CASSHTTGGYEQYF.

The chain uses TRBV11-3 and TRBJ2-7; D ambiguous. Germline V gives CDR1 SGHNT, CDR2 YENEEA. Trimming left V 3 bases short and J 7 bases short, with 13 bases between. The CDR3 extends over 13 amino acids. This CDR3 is CASSFTASAEQYF. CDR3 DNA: TGTGCCAGCAGCTTCACGGCAAGTGCAGAGCAGTACTTC.

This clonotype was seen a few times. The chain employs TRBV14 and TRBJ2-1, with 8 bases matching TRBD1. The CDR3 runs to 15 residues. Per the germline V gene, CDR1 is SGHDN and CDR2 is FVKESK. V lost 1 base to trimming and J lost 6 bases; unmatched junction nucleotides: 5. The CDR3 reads CASSQGQGLRNEQFF. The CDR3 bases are TGTGCCAGCAGCCAAGGACAGGGGCTACGCAATGAGCAGTTCTTC.

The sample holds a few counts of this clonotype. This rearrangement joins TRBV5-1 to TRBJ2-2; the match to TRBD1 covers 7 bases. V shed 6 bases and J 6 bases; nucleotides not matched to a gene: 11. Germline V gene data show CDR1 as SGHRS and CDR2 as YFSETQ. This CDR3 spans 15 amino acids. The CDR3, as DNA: TGCGCCAGCACAAAGTCCCAGGGGGTGTCCGGGGAGCTGTTTTTT. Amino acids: CASTKSQGVSGELFF.

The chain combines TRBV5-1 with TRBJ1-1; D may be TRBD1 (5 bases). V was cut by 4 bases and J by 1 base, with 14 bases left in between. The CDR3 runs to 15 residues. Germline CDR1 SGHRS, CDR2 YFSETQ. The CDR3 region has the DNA TGCGCCAGCAGCAGAGTTGGGACGGCGAACACTGAAGCTTTCTTT. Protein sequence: CASSRVGTANTEAFF.

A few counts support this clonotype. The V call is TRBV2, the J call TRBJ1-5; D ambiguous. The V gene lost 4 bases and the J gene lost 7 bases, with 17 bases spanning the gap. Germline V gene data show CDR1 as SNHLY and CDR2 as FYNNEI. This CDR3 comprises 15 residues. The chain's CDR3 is CASSAPQVGSQPQHF. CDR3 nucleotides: TGTGCCAGCAGTGCCCCCCAGGTTGGGAGCCAGCCCCAGCATTTT.

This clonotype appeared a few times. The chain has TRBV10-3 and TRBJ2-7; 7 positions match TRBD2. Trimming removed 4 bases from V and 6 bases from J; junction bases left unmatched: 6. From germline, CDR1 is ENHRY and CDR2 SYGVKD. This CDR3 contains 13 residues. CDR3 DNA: TGTGCCATCAGTGGCGGGGGTTGGGGCGAGCAGTACGTC. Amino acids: CAISGGGWGEQYV.

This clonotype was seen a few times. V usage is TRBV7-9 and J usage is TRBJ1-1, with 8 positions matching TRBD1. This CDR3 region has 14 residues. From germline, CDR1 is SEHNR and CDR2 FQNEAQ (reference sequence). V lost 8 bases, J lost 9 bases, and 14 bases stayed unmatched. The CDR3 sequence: CASGPGDRIYKAFF. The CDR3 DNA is TGTGCCAGCGGCCCGGGGGACAGGATATATAAAGCTTTCTTT.

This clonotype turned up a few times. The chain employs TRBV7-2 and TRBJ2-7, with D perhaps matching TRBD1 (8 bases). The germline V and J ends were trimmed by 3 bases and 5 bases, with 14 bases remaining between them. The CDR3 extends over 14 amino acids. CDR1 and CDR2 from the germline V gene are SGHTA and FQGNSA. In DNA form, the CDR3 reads TGTGCCAGCAGCTTCGGACAGGGAGGGCACGAGCAGTACGTC. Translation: CASSFGQGGHEQYV.

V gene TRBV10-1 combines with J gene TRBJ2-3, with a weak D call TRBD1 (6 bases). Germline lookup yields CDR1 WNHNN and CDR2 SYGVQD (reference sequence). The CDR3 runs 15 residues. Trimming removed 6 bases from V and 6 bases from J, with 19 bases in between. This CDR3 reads CASRSWAGEMDTQYF. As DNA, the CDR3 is TGCGCCAGCAGGAGTTGGGCAGGGGAAATGGATACGCAGTATTTT.

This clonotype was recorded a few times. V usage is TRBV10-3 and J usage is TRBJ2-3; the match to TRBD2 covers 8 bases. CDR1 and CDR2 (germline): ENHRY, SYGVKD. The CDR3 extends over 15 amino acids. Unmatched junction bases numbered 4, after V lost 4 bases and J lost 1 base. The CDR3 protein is CAISVTAGGTDTQYF. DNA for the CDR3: TGTGCCATCAGTGTAACAGCGGGGGGCACAGATACGCAGTATTTT.

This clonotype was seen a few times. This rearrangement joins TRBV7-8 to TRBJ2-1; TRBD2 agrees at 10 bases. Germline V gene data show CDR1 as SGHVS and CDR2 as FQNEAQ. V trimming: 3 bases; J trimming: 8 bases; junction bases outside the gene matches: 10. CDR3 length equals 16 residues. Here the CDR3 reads CASSFASGGNEDEQFF. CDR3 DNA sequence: TGTGCCAGCAGCTTTGCTAGCGGGGGCAATGAGGATGAGCAGTTCTTC.

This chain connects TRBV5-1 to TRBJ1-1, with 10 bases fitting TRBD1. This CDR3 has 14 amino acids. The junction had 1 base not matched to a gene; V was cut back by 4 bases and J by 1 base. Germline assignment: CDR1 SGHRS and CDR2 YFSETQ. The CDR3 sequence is CASSGTGANTEAFF. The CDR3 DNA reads TGCGCCAGCAGCGGGACAGGGGCGAACACTGAAGCTTTCTTT.

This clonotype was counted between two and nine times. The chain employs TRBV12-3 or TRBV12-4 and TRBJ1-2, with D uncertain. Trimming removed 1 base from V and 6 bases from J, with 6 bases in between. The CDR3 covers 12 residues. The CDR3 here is CASSLGVNGYTF. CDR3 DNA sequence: TGTGCCAGCAGTTTAGGTGTGAATGGCTACACCTTC.